Listed here is a single T cell receptor (beta chain). Its antigen is still unknown. This sample was taken from a study of cytomegalovirus exposure and HLA in healthy donors. General observations from the study: An analysis was carried out later, and it reportedly showed fewer N-insertions in an Asian-associated ancestry cluster than the roughly 700-donor mean. Accounts indicate the classifier identified cytomegalovirus status with strong specificity and sensitivity.

Both 60 Vbeta primers and 13 Jbeta primers went into the PCR. Produced via immunoSEQ multiplex PCR; TCRdb's table is partial and in-frame only. Among some 160,000 clones listed, over 70% were seen once. V lost 3 bases to trimming and J lost 1 base, with 19 bases between them. Germline V CDR1 and CDR2: SGHRS, YFSETQ. The CDR3 totals 17 residues. The sequenced sample was PBMCs. V gene TRBV5-1 combines with J gene TRBJ1-1, with D possibly TRBD1 on 5 matching bases. The source of this sequence is a woman between 18 and 29 years old in good health and CMV-seronegative. This CDR3 is CASSSQLSATANTEAFF. The CDR3 nucleotides are TGCGCCAGCAGCTCACAATTATCGGCGACAGCGAACACTGAAGCTTTCTTT.